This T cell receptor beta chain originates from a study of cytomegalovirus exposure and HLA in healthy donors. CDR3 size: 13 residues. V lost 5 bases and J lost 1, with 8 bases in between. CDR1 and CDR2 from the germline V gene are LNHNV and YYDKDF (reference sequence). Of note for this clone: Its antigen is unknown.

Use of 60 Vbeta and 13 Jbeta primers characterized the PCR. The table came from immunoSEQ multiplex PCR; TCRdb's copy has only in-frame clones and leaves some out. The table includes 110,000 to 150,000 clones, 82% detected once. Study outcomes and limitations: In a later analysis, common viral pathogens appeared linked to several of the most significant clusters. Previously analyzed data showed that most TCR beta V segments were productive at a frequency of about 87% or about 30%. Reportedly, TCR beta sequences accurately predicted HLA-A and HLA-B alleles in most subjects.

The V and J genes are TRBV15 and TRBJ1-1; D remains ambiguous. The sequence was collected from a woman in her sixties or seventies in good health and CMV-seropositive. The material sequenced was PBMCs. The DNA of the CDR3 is TGTGCCACCAGCGTCACGAGGAACACTGAAGCTTTCTTT. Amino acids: CATSVTRNTEAFF.